The 22 T cell receptor beta chains presented below share a single source sample, sequenced in a study of human T cells and chemical hapten exposure. Time point specified: pre-sensitization, week 0. Treatment specified: therapeutic diphenylcyclopropenone sensitization with weekly scalp DPC. Each CDR3 protein gets one entry after TCRdb re-called the RACE reads with MiXCR. The sample has about 92,000 distinct CDR3 sequences, around 10% seen once. Here the sequenced sample was whole blood, taken in connection with sensitization to the hapten diphenylcyclopropenone (DPC). These TCRs come from a woman between 40 and 55 years old with alopecia areata. Some clones in this sample may be carry-over from other donors' samples.

This clonotype was observed many times. This rearrangement joins TRBV13 to TRBJ2-5, with D maybe TRBD1 (6 bases). This CDR3 region has 15 residues. Germline V gives CDR1 PRHDT, CDR2 FYEKMQ (reference sequence). The V and J ends lost 7 bases and 5 bases respectively, with 20 bases between them. The chain's CDR3 is CASKLRTALRETQYF. For the CDR3, the DNA is TGTGCCAGCAAACTACGGACAGCCCTCCGGGAGACCCAGTACTTC. Complete variable domain (other parts from reference TRBV13 and TRBJ2-5): AAGVIQSPRHLIKEKRETATLKCYPIPRHDTVYWYQQGPGQDPQFLISFYEKMQSDKGSIPDRFSAQQFSDYHSELNMSSLELGDSALYFCASKLRTALRETQYFGPGTRLLVL.

This clonotype appeared a few times. CDR3 sequence (DNA): TGCAGTGCTAGCGGGGGGGCCCTTTACAATGAGCAGTTCTTC. It translates to CSASGGALYNEQFF. The rearrangement joins TRBV20-1 to TRBJ2-1, with 8 nucleotides matching TRBD2. The CDR3 loop spans 14 amino acids. The V segment lost 3 bases and the J segment 4 bases; nucleotides outside the gene matches: 5. Germline V gene data show CDR1 as DFQATT and CDR2 as SNEGSKA (reference sequence).

The chain couples TRBV3-1 to TRBJ1-2, with 8 bases aligning to TRBD1. The V gene's germline CDR1 is LGHDT and CDR2 YNNKEL (reference sequence). The CDR3 contains 15 residues. V lost 1 base to trimming and J lost 4 bases; unmatched junction nucleotides: 5. The CDR3 sequence: CASSQGTGLGYGYTF. The CDR3 bases are TGTGCCAGCAGCCAAGGGACAGGGTTAGGCTATGGCTACACCTTC. Complete variable domain (other parts from reference TRBV3-1 and TRBJ1-2): DTAVSQTPKYLVTQMGNDKSIKCEQNLGHDTMYWYKQDSKKFLKIMFSYNNKELIINETVPNRFSPKSPDKAHLNLHINSLELGDSAVYFCASSQGTGLGYGYTFGSGTRLTVV.

A few counts support this clonotype. The chain links TRBV7-2 to TRBJ2-7, with D unresolved. There are 14 residues in the CDR3. From germline, CDR1 is SGHTA and CDR2 FQGNSA. V was trimmed by 4 bases and J by 1 base, leaving 11 bases between them. The CDR3 region is CASSSAQPSYEQYF. DNA for the CDR3: TGTGCCAGCAGCTCTGCCCAGCCTTCCTACGAGCAGTACTTC.

This clonotype was picked up a small number of times. This chain links TRBV5-1 with TRBJ2-7; TRBD1 aligns across 8 bases. CDR3 length: 13 residues. Losses at the gene ends were 2 bases for V and 5 bases for J; bases not matched to a gene: 3. CDR1 and CDR2 from the germline V gene are SGHRS and YFSETQ. The CDR3 nucleotides are TGCGCCAGCAGCTTTGGACAGGGAGACGAGCAGTACTTC. It translates to CASSFGQGDEQYF.

The sample holds a few counts of this clonotype. The rearrangement joins TRBV28 to TRBJ1-3; D is possibly TRBD1 (5 bases). Trimming left V 7 bases short and J 16 bases short, with 23 bases between. The V gene's germline CDR1 is MDHEN and CDR2 SYDVKM. There are 13 residues in the CDR3. CDR3 residues: CASTEAGKQNTYF. The CDR3 DNA sequence: TGTGCCAGCACCGAAGCAGGGAAACAAAACACCTATTTT.

The V call is TRBV5-1, the J call TRBJ2-1, with TRBD2 matching 13 bases. CDR3 length: 15 amino acids. CDR1 and CDR2 (germline): SGHRS, YFSETQ. Losses at the gene ends were 6 bases for V and 7 bases for J; bases not matched to a gene: 7. As DNA, the CDR3 is TGCGCCAGCACTGGACTAGCGGGGGTTGTTAATGAGCAGTTCTTC. This gives the protein CASTGLAGVVNEQFF.

This clonotype was counted at least ten times. This chain uses TRBV5-1 with TRBJ1-1; 11 bases fit TRBD1. Germline trimming cut 4 bases from V and 3 bases from J; bases unmatched to any gene: 8. CDR1 SGHRS and CDR2 YFSETQ come from the germline V gene. This CDR3 contains 16 residues. CDR3 coding DNA: TGCGCCAGCAGCGCCGACCTGGGACAGGGGGACACTGAAGCTTTCTTT. Amino acid sequence: CASSADLGQGDTEAFF.

This clonotype was recorded many times. The gene calls are TRBV14 and TRBJ1-4; 7 bases map to TRBD1. V shed 6 bases, J shed 10 bases, and the junction held 8 bases outside the gene matches. The CDR3 has 13 amino acids. Germline lookup yields CDR1 SGHDN and CDR2 FVKESK. The CDR3 region is CASRRQGVRKLFF. CDR3 in DNA: TGTGCCAGCAGGCGGCAGGGGGTTCGAAAACTGTTTTTT. The variable domain in full, completed from reference TRBV14 and TRBJ1-4, reads EAGVTQFPSHSVIEKGQTVTLRCDPISGHDNLYWYRRVMGKEIKFLLHFVKESKQDESGMPNNRFLAERTGGTYSTLKVQPAELEDSGVYFCASRRQGVRKLFFGSGTQLSVL.

The table lists this clonotype with many counts. The chain has TRBV13 and TRBJ1-2, with a weak D call TRBD1 (6 bases). V lost 0 bases and J lost 0, with 8 bases in between. CDR1 is PRHDT and CDR2 is FYEKMQ in the germline V gene (reference sequence). The CDR3 totals 15 residues. DNA for the CDR3: TGTGCCAGCAGCTTAGGACAGGGAGCTAACTATGGCTACACCTTC. The encoded protein is CASSLGQGANYGYTF.

The table lists this clonotype with a few counts. The chain's CDR3 is CASSLRLLGPGTDTQYF. The CDR3 nucleotides are TGTGCCAGCAGTTTACGCCTACTAGGGCCCGGCACAGATACGCAGTATTTT. This chain links TRBV27 with TRBJ2-3; perhaps TRBD2 as D (5 bases). This CDR3 is built from 17 residues. Germline assignment: CDR1 MNHEY and CDR2 SMNVEV (reference sequence). V lost 2 bases and J 1 base, leaving 16 bases between the germline ends.

At least ten counts were recorded for this clonotype. The CDR3 DNA reads TGCGCCAGCAGCTCCGGGACAGCTAACACTGAAGCTTTCTTT. This sequence encodes CASSSGTANTEAFF. This chain joins TRBV5-1 and TRBJ1-1; 7 bases are a match to TRBD1. CDR1 SGHRS and CDR2 YFSETQ come from the germline V gene. This CDR3 region has 14 residues. With V trimmed by 3 bases and J by 2 bases, 4 bases remained unmatched.

This clonotype was detected a few times. The genes are TRBV19 and TRBJ2-1, with 7 bases identical to TRBD1. This CDR3 comprises 16 residues. Germline values: CDR1 LNHDA, CDR2 SQIVND (reference sequence). V dropped 3 bases and J dropped 8; count of bases not matched to a gene: 13. DNA of the CDR3: TGTGCCAGTAGTATTGGTTTGAGAGGGGGCTTTCATGAGCAGTTCTTC. This codes for CASSIGLRGGFHEQFF.

The chain has TRBV5-6 and TRBJ2-7; 10 nucleotides align to TRBD1. The CDR3 consists of 13 residues. Germline CDR1 SGHDT, CDR2 YYEEEE. Losses at the gene ends were 4 bases for V and 6 bases for J; bases not matched to a gene: 4. The CDR3 region is CASSRQGAGEQYF. CDR3 nucleotide sequence: TGTGCCAGCAGCCGACAGGGGGCTGGCGAGCAGTACTTC.

CDR3 sequence reads: CASSQAWFQRGLGDTQYF. CDR3 DNA sequence: TGCGCCAGCAGCCAGGCCTGGTTTCAGCGGGGTTTAGGAGATACGCAGTATTTT. V and J are TRBV4-1 and TRBJ2-3; 7 bases align to TRBD2. The CDR3 extends over 18 amino acids. Trimming removed 3 bases from V and 5 bases from J; junction bases left unmatched: 17. In germline, CDR1 is MGHRA, CDR2 YSYEKL.

CDR3 in DNA: TGCGCCAGCAGCTTGGGACGGGGCTTGGCCTACGAGCAGTACTTC. It encodes CASSLGRGLAYEQYF. The V gene is TRBV5-1, the J gene TRBJ2-7; either TRBD1 or TRBD2 may fit D (5 bases each). The CDR3 totals 15 residues. Trimming left V 0 bases short and J 2 bases short, with 12 bases between. Looked up from germline, CDR1 is SGHRS and CDR2 is YFSETQ.

This clonotype was counted ten times or more. This chain connects TRBV6-6 to TRBJ1-2; D gene unclear. The V end lost 2 bases, the J end lost 6 bases, and 1 base lay between the germline ends. The germline CDR1 and CDR2 sequences are MNHNY and SVGAGI (reference sequence). The CDR3 has 10 residues. The CDR3 DNA sequence: TGTGCCAGCAGTTACGATGGCTACACCTTC. It yields the protein CASSYDGYTF.

The chain recombines TRBV28 with TRBJ2-6; D is perhaps TRBD1 or TRBD2 (6 bases each). Germline V CDR1 and CDR2: MDHEN, SYDVKM. This CDR3 spans 15 amino acids. Trimming took off 3 bases at V and 2 bases at J, with 8 bases between the two ends. CDR3 nucleotides: TGTGCCAGCAGTTTGGAGGGGGCTGGGGCCAACGTCCTGACTTTC. Translation gives CASSLEGAGANVLTF.

This clonotype turned up a few times. The chain recombines TRBV7-9 with TRBJ2-5; 8 bases map to TRBD1. V was clipped by 4 bases and J by 2 bases; unmatched bases: 12. The germline V gene has CDR1 SEHNR and CDR2 FQNEAQ (reference sequence). The CDR3 loop spans 17 amino acids. CDR3 nucleotides: TGTGCCAGCAGCTCCCCGACAGGGGCAAACTTACAAGAGACCCAGTACTTC. Protein product: CASSSPTGANLQETQYF.

This clonotype was counted at least ten times. The V gene is TRBV9, the J gene TRBJ1-6, with D maybe TRBD1 (6 bases). Looked up from germline, CDR1 is SGDLS and CDR2 is YYNGEE. The CDR3 runs 15 residues. V was clipped by 0 bases and J by 9 bases, with 13 bases between them. The CDR3 is CASSVAQGTGSPLHF. The CDR3 region has the DNA TGTGCCAGCAGCGTAGCTCAGGGGACTGGTTCACCCCTCCACTTT.

At least ten counts were recorded for this clonotype. The chain has TRBV19 and TRBJ2-7; 10 bases match TRBD1. CDR1 is LNHDA, CDR2 SQIVND, per germline (reference sequence). The CDR3 spans 15 residues. V lost 4 bases, J lost 2 bases, and 5 bases stayed unmatched. The CDR3 DNA is TGTGCCAGTAGTAGCGGGACAGGGGTAACCTACGAGCAGTACTTC. Amino acids: CASSSGTGVTYEQYF.

The rearrangement links TRBV5-5 to TRBJ1-4; D is possibly TRBD1 (6 bases). Germline V CDR1 and CDR2: SGHKS, YYEKEE (reference sequence). V was cut by 4 bases and J by 0 bases, with 13 bases left in between. This CDR3 is built from 16 residues. The CDR3 spells CASSKGQSATNEKLFF. In nucleotides, the CDR3 is TGTGCCAGCAGCAAGGGACAATCTGCAACTAATGAAAAACTGTTTTTT.